These T cell receptor beta chains were read from a single sample in a study of blood T cell repertoires in COVID-19. The table came from immunoSEQ multiplex PCR; TCRdb's copy has only in-frame clones and leaves some out. The sample lists some 250,000 clones; just under 85% were seen once. The material sequenced was peripheral blood. The receptors derive from a woman aged 80 or over with acute or convalescent COVID-19. CDR3s leave out the opening cysteine and the closing phenylalanine or tryptophan.

v_call	j_call	cdr3_aa
TRBV7-9	TRBJ1-4	ASSFRTTNEKLF
TRBV15	TRBJ1-1	ATSQIDRDTEAF
TRBV28	TRBJ1-4	ASSGDRATERNEKLF
TRBV20-1	TRBJ1-6	SASGERTHNSPLH
TRBV12-3/TRBV12-4	TRBJ1-4	ASRLGQDEKLF
TRBV28	TRBJ1-2	ASTLTGAGYGYT
TRBV5-8	TRBJ2-7	ASSLSGATRNEQY
TRBV30	TRBJ2-7	AWSVLDTWLSHEQY
TRBV6-5	TRBJ1-2	ASTGGGGYGYT
TRBV24-1	TRBJ2-5	ATSDTILGEAQY
TRBV14	TRBJ1-1	ASSHVGTARQNGRMTEAF
TRBV6-5	TRBJ1-5	ASSPQGVRQPQH
TRBV18	TRBJ2-5	ASSPVAGAPQETQY
TRBV19	TRBJ1-2	ASRSHREPYGYT
TRBV7-9	TRBJ1-4	ASSSGSTATNEKLF
TRBV19	TRBJ2-1	ASSTLQGLANEQF
TRBV6-5	TRBJ2-3	ASSTGTGNTDTQY
TRBV2	TRBJ1-6	ASSRDRDNSPLH
TRBV21-1	TRBJ1-5	ASPHPGQDPSYSNQPQH
TRBV6-5	TRBJ1-1	ASNRGGANTEAF
TRBV11-2	TRBJ2-7	ASSLRGISYEQY
TRBV28	TRBJ1-5	ASSSTDRQPQH
TRBV7-9	TRBJ1-4	ASSARQGLSEKLF
TRBV14	TRBJ1-4	ASSQASRAAEKLF
TRBV5-1	TRBJ2-5	ASSLRPRTSGGEGETQY